A selection of T cell receptor beta chains follows, all from one sample in a study of OX40 agonist ivuxolimab in advanced cancers. The method was immunoSEQ multiplex PCR; TCRdb's version includes in-frame clones alone and lacks a portion of them. The sample has tens of thousands of clones, under 90% seen once. This specimen consisted of CD4+ or CD8+ T cells sorted from blood, obtained in a trial of the OX40 agonist ivuxolimab. Every receptor here comes from an adult with an advanced solid tumor such as melanoma, head and neck, liver or kidney cancer. Each CDR3 is given without its conserved first and last residue.

V	J	CDR3
TRBV1	.	TSSQGLAGGRSYEQY
TRBV6-1	TRBJ2-3	ASSSGGFSTDTQY
TRBV2	TRBJ1-4	ASSASGTNEKLF
TRBV30	TRBJ1-1	ACAPGTS
TRBV5-1	TRBJ1-2	ASSPERGFYGYT
TRBV6-1	TRBJ1-5	ASSGGGTGSYSNQPQH
TRBV9	TRBJ2-1	ASSVSELFGEQF
TRBV9	TRBJ1-4	ASSVEGRDGEKLF
TRBV9	TRBJ1-2	ASSVVRQGSNYGYT
TRBV7-2	TRBJ2-3	ASSLELAISTDTQY
TRBV11-2	TRBJ2-1	ASSLGAESYNEQF
TRBV19	TRBJ1-3	ASTGLDGNTIY
TRBV15	.	ATSREVLGEQY
TRBV6-1	TRBJ1-1	ASKHGAGTVVTF
TRBV11-2	TRBJ1-3	ASSFNLRVAGNTIY
TRBV19	TRBJ1-5	ASSIGQLLDQPQH
TRBV15	TRBJ2-7	ATSRAAGQRNYEQY
TRBV30	TRBJ2-1	AWSDHRRYEQF